Included here is one T cell receptor (beta chain) sequence, with context. Its target is unknown. Here immunoSEQ multiplex PCR was the method, and the copy in TCRdb shows in-frame clones only, minus some. There are 60,000 to 65,000 clones in the sample; roughly 90% occur only once, and 0.62% lies in the top ten. V shed 6 bases, J shed 8 bases, and the junction held 15 bases outside the gene matches. Germline assignment: CDR1 SQVTM and CDR2 ANQGSEA. The CDR3 spans 14 residues. The data stem from a study of OX40 agonist ivuxolimab in advanced cancers. Across the whole study: While on treatment, patients had intravenous ivuxolimab at 0.01 to 10 mg/kg every 2 weeks. Previous treatment with anti-PD-1, anti-PD-L1 or anti-CTLA-4 therapy was allowed; roughly 40% had received some.

Study results and limitations: Still undetermined is the antigen specificity of the expanded peripheral T cells. Among the lowest peripheral clonal expansion occurred in 0.1-3.0 mg/kg partial responders.

Sequenced material: CD4+ or CD8+ T cells sorted from blood, taken in a trial of the OX40 agonist ivuxolimab. This sequence joins TRBV29-1 and TRBJ1-2, with 7 bases matching TRBD1. This receptor was identified in an adult with an advanced solid tumor such as melanoma, head and neck, liver or kidney cancer. Here the CDR3 DNA reads TGCAGCGTGATCCTCTTACAGGGGTTGGGGGGCTACACCTTC. Translated, it gives CSVILLQGLGGYTF.